This entry concerns a single TCR beta chain. Its antigen is not identified. The data originate from a study of T cells after yellow fever vaccination. For the study at large: Preparation used SMART-Seq v4 Ultra Low Input for the low-cell-number fractions. Whole-study findings and limits: Clones that expanded after primary vaccination mostly reappeared after the booster (roughly 95% CD4, 70% to 90% CD8). Clonotypes found in both CD4 and CD8 compartments made up a small share.

The authors made TCR cDNA by 5'RACE template switching, adding a universal primer site and UMIs. TCRdb reanalysed the 5' RACE reads using MiXCR and keeps one entry per CDR3 protein. Among approximately 340,000 distinct CDR3 sequences listed, roughly 8.7% were seen once. This TCR was recovered from a man aged 18 to 29 who received the YFV17D yellow fever vaccine. The sequencing used PBMCs, collected on the day of the first yellow fever vaccination.

CDR3 bases: TGCGCCAGCAGCACCGGACTCTCAACAGATACGCAGTATTTT. The encoded protein is CASSTGLSTDTQYF. The chain employs TRBV5-1 and TRBJ2-3, with a possible D match to TRBD2 (5 bases). V lost 4 bases, J lost 3 bases, and 12 bases lay in between. This CDR3 contains 14 residues. The germline V gene encodes CDR1 SGHRS and CDR2 YFSETQ.